In this sample, the clone carrying this T cell receptor beta chain turned up many times. Antigen specificity is unknown. These data originate in a study of T cells in Graves' hyperthyroidism and ophthalmopathy. The study excluded patients with uncontrolled infection, other autoimmune disease, pregnancy or lactation. On the basis of clinical symptoms, serum thyroxine and TRAb, thyroid ultrasound and orbital computed tomography, diagnoses were made. Study results and limitations: Researchers found most expanded thyroid clonotypes above 0.001 in blood as well.

Amplification of TCR beta CDR3 regions was performed using RNA transcripts as template. A first-round RT-PCR of the TCR CDR3 used the HTBI primer set. TCRdb redid the calling of the multiplex PCR reads with MiXCR, one entry per CDR3 protein. The sample records 500,000 to 750,000 distinct CDR3 sequences, just over 45% being singletons. The source of this sequence is a woman aged 18-35 years with Graves' hyperthyroidism. The specimen was peripheral blood or thyroid tissue (not recorded which).

CDR3 bases: TGTGCCAGCAGCCAAGACAATACGGTGTCAAGCTACGAGCAGTACTTC. This gives the protein CASSQDNTVSSYEQYF. This chain connects TRBV14 to TRBJ2-7; no firm D call. Germline loops: CDR1 SGHDN, CDR2 FVKESK. The V and J ends lost 0 bases and 3 bases respectively, with 15 bases between them. This CDR3 is 16 amino acids long.